This T cell receptor beta chain is drawn from a study of CD8 T cells in Susac syndrome. Roughly 0.5 to 1 ug RNA was reverse transcribed with random hexamers. TCR beta CDR3 was amplified by immunoSEQ multiplex PCR. This amplification extended across 54 Vbeta and 13 Jbeta segments. TCRdb re-analysed the immunoSEQ multiplex PCR reads in MiXCR, keeping a single row per CDR3 protein. This table holds about 200,000 distinct CDR3 sequences, 95% found once. CDR1 and CDR2 from the germline V gene are DFQATT and SNEGSKA (reference sequence). V lost 5 bases to trimming and J lost 3 bases, with 17 bases between them. The CDR3 is 15 amino acids. A remark on this clonotype: As yet, its antigen is unknown.

Points from the study as a whole: The number of individuals included in the study's TCR sequencing and HLA analysis was acknowledged as relatively small.

This sequence was found in a human donor in good health. V usage is TRBV20-1 and J usage is TRBJ2-1; either TRBD1 or TRBD2 may supply D (6 bases each). The sequencing sample was made of CD4+ T cells from PBMCs. CDR3: CSAHPGGDIYNEQFF. CDR3 sequence (DNA): TGCAGTGCTCACCCCGGAGGGGACATCTACAATGAGCAGTTCTTC.